This entry describes one T cell receptor (beta chain). This clone has a handful of counts. The antigen this receptor binds is unknown. No base quality values were provided; no much bigger clone lies one nucleotide off. The data belong to a study of OX40 agonist ivuxolimab in advanced cancers. As for the study more broadly: The costimulatory receptor OX40 (CD134) was targeted by ivuxolimab, a fully human IgG2 agonistic monoclonal antibody. Of the roughly 51 patients in dose escalation, about 20 had hepatocellular carcinoma, around 15 had melanoma, 9 had renal cell carcinoma and 9 had head and neck cancer. Prior anti-PD-1, anti-PD-L1 or anti-CTLA-4 therapy was permitted, and checkpoint inhibitors had been received by roughly two fifths of dose-escalation patients. Intravenous ivuxolimab was administered to patients every 2 weeks at six dose levels: 0.01, 0.1, 0.3, 1.5, 3 and 10 mg/kg. Partial responses occurred in three dose-escalation patients: two with cutaneous melanoma and one with hepatocellular carcinoma. The dose-escalation cohort was 82.7% male with a mean age of about 60 years, ranging from about 23 to 85. The paper describes the monotherapy dose-escalation part (N ≈ 52 patients) of the phase I trial of ivuxolimab. The point of sequencing TCRbeta in the periphery was to test whether ivuxolimab changed TCR sequence diversity and drove clonal T-cell expansion.

Patients with autoimmune disease history or receiving systemic immunosuppression were excluded from the trial. Peripheral blood for TCR sequencing was drawn from every dose cohort at baseline, at cycle 4 day 1 and at cycle 7 day 1. The samples were drawn from a first-in-human, open-label, multicenter phase I dose-escalation trial of ivuxolimab. Adults with locally advanced or metastatic melanoma, renal cell, hepatocellular, or head and neck squamous cell carcinoma were enrolled in the trial. Before TCR sequencing, CD4+ T cells and CD8+ T cells were sorted from peripheral blood as separate populations. For sequencing of the TCRbeta CDR3 region, genomic DNA was extracted from the sorted cells. TCRbeta CDR3 regions were sequenced using the immunoSEQ Assay. The source is immuneACCESS, and TCRdb retained only in-frame sequences with V and J called. Part of the clones is not carried over; for the studies checked, unresolved V genes explain less than half of this, and the remainder is unexplained. This sample is represented by roughly 93,000 clones; under 95% of them were singletons. The top ten clones comprise 0.4% to 0.55% of the sample.

CDR1 and CDR2 were assigned from the germline V gene (reference sequence) as MNHEY and SMNVEV. Trimmed from V: 5 bases; trimmed from J: 8 bases; junction bases lacking a gene match: 9. The CDR3 holds 14 amino acids from the cysteine to the phenylalanine. CDR3 DNA only is kept here, 42 bases in frame from base 1. Results and caveats for the whole study, not just this receptor: Low levels of normalized T-cell clonal expansion were also shown by some nonresponding patients. Which antigens the clonally expanded peripheral T cells were specific for was not determined. After ivuxolimab, CD8+ T cells had more expanded clones than CD4+ T cells on average. In the 0.1-3.0 mg/kg groups, partial responders were among the patients with the lowest normalized peripheral clonal expansion, particularly in CD8+ T cells. At doses from 0.1 to 3.0 mg/kg, clonal expansion was seen in both CD4+ and CD8+ blood T cells between baseline and week 6.

The sample consisted of CD4+ or CD8+ T cells sorted from blood, taken in a trial of the OX40 agonist ivuxolimab. The V gene is TRBV27 and the J gene is TRBJ1-2; TRBD1 matches 9 bases in the middle. This TCR was sampled from an adult with an advanced solid tumor such as melanoma, head and neck, liver or kidney cancer. This receptor has the CDR3 CASSLTGGAGGYTF. The DNA is TGTGCCAGCAGTCTAACAGGGGGCGCGGGGGGCTACACCTTC.